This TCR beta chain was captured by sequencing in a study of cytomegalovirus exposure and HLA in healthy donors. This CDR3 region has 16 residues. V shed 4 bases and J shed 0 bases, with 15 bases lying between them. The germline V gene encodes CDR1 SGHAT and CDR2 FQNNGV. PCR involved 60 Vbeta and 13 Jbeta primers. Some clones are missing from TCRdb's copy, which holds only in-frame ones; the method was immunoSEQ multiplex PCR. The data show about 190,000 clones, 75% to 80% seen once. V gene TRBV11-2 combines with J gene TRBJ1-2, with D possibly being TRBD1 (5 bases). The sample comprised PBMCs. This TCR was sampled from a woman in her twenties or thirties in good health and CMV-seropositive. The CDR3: CASSSEGAKANYGYTF. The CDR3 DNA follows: TGTGCCAGCAGCTCAGAAGGGGCGAAAGCTAACTATGGCTACACCTTC.